This entry features one T cell receptor (beta chain) sequence. These data come from a study of blood T cell repertoires in COVID-19. Original analysis: Reference gene primer amplification gave nucleated cell count estimates. Sequencing used immunoSEQ multiplex PCR; TCRdb keeps in-frame clones, though not all of them. V and J calls and clone size are copied from that table; D and trimming were computed from the DNA. Of roughly 230,000 clones detected, about 91% appear once; the ten largest clones hold about 4.5%. The receptor was isolated from a woman aged 40 to 50 who had recovered from COVID-19. The source material was peripheral blood.

CDR3 in amino acids: CATSDRSNQPQHF. In nucleotides, the CDR3 is TGTGCCACCAGTGACAGAAGCAATCAGCCCCAGCATTTT. The chain joins TRBV24-1 to TRBJ1-5, with D unclear. The germline gives CDR1 KGHDR, CDR2 SFDVKD. The V end lost 4 bases, the J end lost 1 base, and 4 bases lay between the germline ends. This CDR3 comprises 13 residues.